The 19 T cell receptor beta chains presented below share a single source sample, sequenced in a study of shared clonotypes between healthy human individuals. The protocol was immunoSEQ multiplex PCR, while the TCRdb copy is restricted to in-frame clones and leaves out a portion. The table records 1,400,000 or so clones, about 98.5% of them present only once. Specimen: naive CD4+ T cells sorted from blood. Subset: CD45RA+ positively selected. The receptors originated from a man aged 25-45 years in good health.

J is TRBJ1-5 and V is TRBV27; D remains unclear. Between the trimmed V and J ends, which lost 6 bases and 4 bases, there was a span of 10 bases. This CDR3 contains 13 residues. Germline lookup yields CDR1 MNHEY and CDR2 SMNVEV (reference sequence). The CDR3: CASRKGGNQPQHF. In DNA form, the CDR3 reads TGTGCCAGCAGAAAGGGAGGTAATCAGCCCCAGCATTTT.

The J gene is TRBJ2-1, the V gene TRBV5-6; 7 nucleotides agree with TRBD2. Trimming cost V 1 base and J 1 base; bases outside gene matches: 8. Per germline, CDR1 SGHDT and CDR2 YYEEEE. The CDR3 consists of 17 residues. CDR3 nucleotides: TGTGCCAGCAGCTTGTTTGGCGGGAGCAGGTCCTACAATGAGCAGTTCTTC. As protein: CASSLFGGSRSYNEQFF.

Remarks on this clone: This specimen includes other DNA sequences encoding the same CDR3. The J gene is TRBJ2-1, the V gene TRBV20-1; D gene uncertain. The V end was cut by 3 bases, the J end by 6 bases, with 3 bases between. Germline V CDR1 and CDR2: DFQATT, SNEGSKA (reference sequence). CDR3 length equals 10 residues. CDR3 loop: CSASPNEQFF. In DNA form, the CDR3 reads TGCAGTGCTAGTCCCAATGAGCAGTTCTTC.

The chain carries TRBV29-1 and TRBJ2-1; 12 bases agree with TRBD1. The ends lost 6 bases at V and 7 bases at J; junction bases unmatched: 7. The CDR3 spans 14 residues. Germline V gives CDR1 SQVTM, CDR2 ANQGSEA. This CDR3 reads CSVAGQGAYNEQFF. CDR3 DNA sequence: TGCAGCGTCGCGGGACAGGGGGCGTATAATGAGCAGTTCTTC.

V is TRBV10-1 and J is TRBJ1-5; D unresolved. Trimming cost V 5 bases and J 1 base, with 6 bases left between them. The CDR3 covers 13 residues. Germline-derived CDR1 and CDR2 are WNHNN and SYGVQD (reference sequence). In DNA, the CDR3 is TGCGCCAGCAGTACGGGGAGCAATCAGCCCCAGCATTTT. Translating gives CASSTGSNQPQHF.

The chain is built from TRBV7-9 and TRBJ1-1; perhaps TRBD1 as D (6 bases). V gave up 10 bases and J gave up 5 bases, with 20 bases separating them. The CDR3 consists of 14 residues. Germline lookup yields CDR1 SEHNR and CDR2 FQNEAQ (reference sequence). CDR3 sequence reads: CATREAGEWTEAFF. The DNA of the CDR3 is TGTGCCACCAGGGAGGCAGGGGAGTGGACTGAAGCTTTCTTT.

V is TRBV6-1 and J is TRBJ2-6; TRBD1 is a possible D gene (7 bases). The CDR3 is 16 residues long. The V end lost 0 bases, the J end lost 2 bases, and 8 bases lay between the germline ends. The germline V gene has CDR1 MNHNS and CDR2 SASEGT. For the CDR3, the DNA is TGTGCCAGCAGTGAAGCCAGGGGGGCTGGGGCCAACGTCCTGACTTTC. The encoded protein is CASSEARGAGANVLTF.

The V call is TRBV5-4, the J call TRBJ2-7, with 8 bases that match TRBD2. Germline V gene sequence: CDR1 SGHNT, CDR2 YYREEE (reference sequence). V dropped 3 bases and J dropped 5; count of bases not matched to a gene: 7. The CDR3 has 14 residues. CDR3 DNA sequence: TGTGCCAGCAGCTGGGCGGGAGGTTTCAACGAGCAGTACTTC. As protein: CASSWAGGFNEQYF.

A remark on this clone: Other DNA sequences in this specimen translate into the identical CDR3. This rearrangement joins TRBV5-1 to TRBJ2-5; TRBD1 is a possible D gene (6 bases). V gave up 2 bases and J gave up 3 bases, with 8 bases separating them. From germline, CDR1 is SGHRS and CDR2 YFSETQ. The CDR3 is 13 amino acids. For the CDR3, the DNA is TGCGCCAGCAGCTTCGCAGGGGAAGAGACCCAGTACTTC. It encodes CASSFAGEETQYF.

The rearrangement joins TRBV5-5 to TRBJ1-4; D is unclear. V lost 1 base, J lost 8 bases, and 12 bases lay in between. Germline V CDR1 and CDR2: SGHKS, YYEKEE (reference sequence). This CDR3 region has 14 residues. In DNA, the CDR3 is TGTGCCAGCAGCTTGTACGGGGATGACGAAAAACTGTTTTTT. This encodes CASSLYGDDEKLFF.

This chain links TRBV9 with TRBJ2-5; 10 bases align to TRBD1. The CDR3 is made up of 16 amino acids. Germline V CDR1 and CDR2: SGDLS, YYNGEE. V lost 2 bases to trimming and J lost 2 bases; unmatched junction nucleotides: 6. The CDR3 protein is CASSVRDRGFQETQYF. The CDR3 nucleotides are TGTGCCAGCAGCGTCCGGGACAGGGGTTTTCAAGAGACCCAGTACTTC.

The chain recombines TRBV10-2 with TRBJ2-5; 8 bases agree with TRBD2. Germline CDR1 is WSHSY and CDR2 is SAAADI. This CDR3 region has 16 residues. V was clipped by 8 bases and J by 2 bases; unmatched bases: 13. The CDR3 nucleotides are TGCGCCAGCCTCGCGGGAGGAAAATTGTTGCAAGAGACCCAGTACTTC. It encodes CASLAGGKLLQETQYF.

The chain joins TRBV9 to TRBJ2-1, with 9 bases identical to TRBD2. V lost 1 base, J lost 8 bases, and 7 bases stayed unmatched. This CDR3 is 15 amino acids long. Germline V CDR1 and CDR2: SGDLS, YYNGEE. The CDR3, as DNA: TGTGCCAGCAGCGTAATGAGCGGGAGGTTTGATGAGCAGTTCTTC. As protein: CASSVMSGRFDEQFF.

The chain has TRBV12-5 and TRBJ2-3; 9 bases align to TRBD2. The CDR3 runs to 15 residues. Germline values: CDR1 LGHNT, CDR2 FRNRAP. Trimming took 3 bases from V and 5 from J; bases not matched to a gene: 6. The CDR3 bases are TGTGCTAGTGGTTTTGGCGCGGGAGGGGAAGATACGCAGTATTTT. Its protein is CASGFGAGGEDTQYF.

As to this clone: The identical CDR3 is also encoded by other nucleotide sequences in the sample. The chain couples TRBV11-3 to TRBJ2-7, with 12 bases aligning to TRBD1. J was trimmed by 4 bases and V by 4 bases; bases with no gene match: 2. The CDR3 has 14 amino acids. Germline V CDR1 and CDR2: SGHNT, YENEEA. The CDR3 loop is CASSSGQGAYEQYF. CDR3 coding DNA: TGTGCCAGCAGCTCGGGACAGGGGGCGTACGAGCAGTACTTC.

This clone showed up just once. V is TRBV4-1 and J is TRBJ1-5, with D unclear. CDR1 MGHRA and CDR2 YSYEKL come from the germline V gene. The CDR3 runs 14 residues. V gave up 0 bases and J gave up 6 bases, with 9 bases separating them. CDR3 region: CASSQDKHGQPQHF. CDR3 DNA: TGCGCCAGCAGCCAAGATAAGCATGGTCAGCCCCAGCATTTT.

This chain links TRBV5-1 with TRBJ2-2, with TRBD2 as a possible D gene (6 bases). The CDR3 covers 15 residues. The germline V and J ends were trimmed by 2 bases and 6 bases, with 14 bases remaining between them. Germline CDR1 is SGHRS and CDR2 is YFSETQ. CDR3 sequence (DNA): TGCGCCAGCAGCTTAGGCGGGAACCTTCCCGGGGAGCTGTTTTTT. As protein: CASSLGGNLPGELFF. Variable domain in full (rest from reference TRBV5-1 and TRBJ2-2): KAGVTQTPRYLIKTRGQQVTLSCSPISGHRSVSWYQQTPGQGLQFLFEYFSETQRNKGNFPGRFSGRQFSNSRSEMNVSTLELGDSALYLCASSLGGNLPGELFFGEGSRLTVL.

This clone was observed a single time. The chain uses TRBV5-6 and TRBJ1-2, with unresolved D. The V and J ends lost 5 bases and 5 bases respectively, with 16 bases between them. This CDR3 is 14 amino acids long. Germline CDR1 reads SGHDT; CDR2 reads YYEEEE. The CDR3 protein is CASRSPAQGYGYTF. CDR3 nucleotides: TGTGCCAGCAGATCCCCGGCTCAAGGATATGGCTACACCTTC.

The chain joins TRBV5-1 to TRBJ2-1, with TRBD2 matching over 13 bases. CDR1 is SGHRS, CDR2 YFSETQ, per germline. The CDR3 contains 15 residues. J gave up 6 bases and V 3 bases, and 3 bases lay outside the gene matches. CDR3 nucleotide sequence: TGCGCCAGCAGCTCGGGACTAGCGGGATTCAATGAGCAGTTCTTC. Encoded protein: CASSSGLAGFNEQFF.